These T cell receptor beta chains were read from a single sample in a study of T cell responses to AZD1222 COVID-19 vaccine. TCRdb's copy holds only in-frame clones and misses some; the assay was immunoSEQ multiplex PCR. The sample carries around 170,000 clones, approximately 91% recorded once. The sequencing here drew on peripheral blood, taken on day 0 of AZD1222 vaccination. The receptors were gathered from an adult in good health. The CDR3 runs from the conserved cysteine through the conserved F or W. Fields, in order: CDR3 DNA, CDR3 protein, clone size, D gene, J gene, V gene. A D gene is named only where the DNA matches it firmly. Some rows mark clone size as missing; the rest say once, few, many or name a class of expanded clone.

cdr3_nt: TGTGCCAGCAGCGTAGTAGGGGGCGCCGGGGAGCTGTTTTTT
cdr3_aa: CASSVVGGAGELFF
clone_size: .
d_call: TRBD1
j_call: TRBJ2-2
v_call: TRBV9

cdr3_nt: TGTGCCAGCAGTTTGACTAGCGGGGGGCCGACCTACAATGAGCAGTTCTTC
cdr3_aa: CASSLTSGGPTYNEQFF
clone_size: .
d_call: TRBD2
j_call: TRBJ2-1
v_call: TRBV27

cdr3_nt: TGTGCCAGTAGTACATCGGGGGGGCGAAACTACGAGCAGTACTTC
cdr3_aa: CASSTSGGRNYEQYF
clone_size: .
d_call: TRBD2
j_call: TRBJ2-7
v_call: TRBV19

cdr3_nt: TGTGCCAGCAGTTTACAGTCTCCTAGTTCAGATGAGCAGTTCTTC
cdr3_aa: CASSLQSPSSDEQFF
clone_size: .
d_call: .
j_call: TRBJ2-1
v_call: TRBV27

cdr3_nt: TGTGCCAGCAGCCGGGACCCGACAGATACGCAGTATTTT
cdr3_aa: CASSRDPTDTQYF
clone_size: .
d_call: .
j_call: TRBJ2-3
v_call: TRBV3-1/TRBV3-2

cdr3_nt: TGTGCCAGCAGCTTAGATTTTTCAAAAACTTTCTTT
cdr3_aa: CASSLDFSKTFF
clone_size: .
d_call: .
j_call: TRBJ1-1
v_call: TRBV7-9

cdr3_nt: TGTGCCACCAGCAGAGAGGGGGGAACGGGGGAGCTGTTTTTT
cdr3_aa: CATSREGGTGELFF
clone_size: .
d_call: .
j_call: TRBJ2-2
v_call: TRBV15

cdr3_nt: TGTGCCAGCAGCCAAGGGGGATGGGGCTATGGCTACACCTTC
cdr3_aa: CASSQGGWGYGYTF
clone_size: .
d_call: .
j_call: TRBJ1-2
v_call: TRBV14

cdr3_nt: TGTGCCAGCAGCCAAGTCCCCGGGACAGGGCATAACTATGGCTACACCTTC
cdr3_aa: CASSQVPGTGHNYGYTF
clone_size: .
d_call: TRBD1
j_call: TRBJ1-2
v_call: TRBV3-1/TRBV3-2

cdr3_nt: TGTGCCAGCCTCGGTGGGACTAGCGGGCCCGGGGAGCTGTTTTTT
cdr3_aa: CASLGGTSGPGELFF
clone_size: .
d_call: TRBD2
j_call: TRBJ2-2
v_call: TRBV28

cdr3_nt: TGTGCCAGCAGCTTACGGGACAGATCGCGCAATGAGCAGTTCTTC
cdr3_aa: CASSLRDRSRNEQFF
clone_size: .
d_call: TRBD1
j_call: TRBJ2-1
v_call: TRBV7-9

cdr3_nt: TGTGCCAGCAGTGGGACAGGGGGCAATCAGCCCCAGCATTTT
cdr3_aa: CASSGTGGNQPQHF
clone_size: .
d_call: TRBD1
j_call: TRBJ1-5
v_call: TRBV2

cdr3_nt: TGCGCCAGCAGCAGAATCGGGAACACCGGGGAGCTGTTTTTT
cdr3_aa: CASSRIGNTGELFF
clone_size: .
d_call: .
j_call: TRBJ2-2
v_call: TRBV5-1

cdr3_nt: TGTGCCAGCAGCTTAGTTCGCAATCAGCCCCAGCATTTT
cdr3_aa: CASSLVRNQPQHF
clone_size: .
d_call: .
j_call: TRBJ1-5
v_call: TRBV11-2

cdr3_nt: TGTGCCAGCAGTGAGGGGTCACCCCTCCACTTT
cdr3_aa: CASSEGSPLHF
clone_size: .
d_call: .
j_call: TRBJ1-6
v_call: TRBV2

cdr3_nt: TGTGCCAGCAGTGAGACCGGGACACCCAACTATGGCTACACCTTC
cdr3_aa: CASSETGTPNYGYTF
clone_size: .
d_call: .
j_call: TRBJ1-2
v_call: TRBV6-1

cdr3_nt: TGTGCCACCGTGCGACAGGGGGCTTCTGGCTACACCTTC
cdr3_aa: CATVRQGASGYTF
clone_size: .
d_call: TRBD1
j_call: TRBJ1-2
v_call: TRBV28

cdr3_nt: TGTGCCAGCAGCCAACTGGACAGGGGCAATCAGCCCCAGCATTTT
cdr3_aa: CASSQLDRGNQPQHF
clone_size: .
d_call: TRBD1
j_call: TRBJ1-5
v_call: TRBV16

cdr3_nt: TGTGCCAGCAGTGAAGCGTCTGGACCGCTTGGTCAGCAGTACTTC
cdr3_aa: CASSEASGPLGQQYF
clone_size: .
d_call: .
j_call: TRBJ2-7
v_call: TRBV2

cdr3_nt: TGTGCCAGCAGTTTCATAGCGGGAGAGTCCGCAGATACGCAGTATTTT
cdr3_aa: CASSFIAGESADTQYF
clone_size: .
d_call: TRBD2
j_call: TRBJ2-3
v_call: TRBV27

cdr3_nt: TGTGCCAGCACCAAATCGGGGGGCACTGAAGCTTTCTTT
cdr3_aa: CASTKSGGTEAFF
clone_size: few
d_call: .
j_call: TRBJ1-1
v_call: TRBV7-9

cdr3_nt: TGTGCCAGCAGCACTCGACGGCCCCGGGACGAGGGGGAGCTGTTTTTT
cdr3_aa: CASSTRRPRDEGELFF
clone_size: .
d_call: .
j_call: TRBJ2-2
v_call: TRBV14

cdr3_nt: TGTGCCAGCAGTTACGATCTAAGGACGCCACCTTGGGAGGCCAAAAACATTCAGTACTTC
cdr3_aa: CASSYDLRTPPWEAKNIQYF
clone_size: .
d_call: .
j_call: TRBJ2-4
v_call: TRBV28

cdr3_nt: TGTGCCAGCAGTTTATCAAACGTCCTGACTTTC
cdr3_aa: CASSLSNVLTF
clone_size: .
d_call: .
j_call: TRBJ2-6
v_call: TRBV28

cdr3_nt: TGTGCCAGCAGCTCCTCCACGGGGGGTTACGCCCAGCATTTT
cdr3_aa: CASSSSTGGYAQHF
clone_size: .
d_call: .
j_call: TRBJ1-5
v_call: TRBV7-2

cdr3_nt: TGTGCCAGTAGTATAAACACCGGGGGGGGCAGGCATGGCTACACCTTC
cdr3_aa: CASSINTGGGRHGYTF
clone_size: few
d_call: .
j_call: TRBJ1-2
v_call: TRBV19

cdr3_nt: TGTGCCAGCAGCGGAACAGTGATCTCTGGAAACACCATATATTTT
cdr3_aa: CASSGTVISGNTIYF
clone_size: once
d_call: .
j_call: TRBJ1-3
v_call: TRBV9

cdr3_nt: TGTGCCATCAGTGACAAAGACAGGGGAGTCCCTGGAAACACCATATATTTT
cdr3_aa: CAISDKDRGVPGNTIYF
clone_size: .
d_call: TRBD1
j_call: TRBJ1-3
v_call: TRBV10-3